What follows are 18 T cell receptor beta chains derived from one specimen sequenced in a study of monozygotic twins with inflammatory bowel disease. From the 5' RACE reads, TCRdb lists one entry per CDR3 protein and no DNA. This sample's clone table lists 350,000 to 500,000 distinct CDR3 sequences. Material: blood. The receptors derive from a human donor with ulcerative colitis or Crohn's disease, or a healthy co-twin of an affected twin (not recorded which).

This chain links TRBV3-1 with TRBJ2-7; TCRdb selects TRBD2, and the lack of DNA leaves this call unchecked. Germline V gene lookup returns CDR1 LGHDT and CDR2 YNNKEL (reference sequence). This CDR3 has 16 amino acids. CDR3 sequence reads: CASSLPHKTSINEQYF.

V usage is TRBV5-4 and J usage is TRBJ2-7; TCRdb outputs TRBD2, but without DNA this stays unchecked. CDR1 is SGHNT, CDR2 YYREEE, per germline (reference sequence). This CDR3 is 15 amino acids long. The CDR3 sequence is CASSAQSQGLGEQYF.

The chain is built from TRBV28 and TRBJ2-7; TCRdb's assignment of TRBD1 cannot be checked, as there is no DNA. CDR1 and CDR2 (germline): MDHEN, SYDVKM. The CDR3 runs 14 residues. CDR3 amino acids: CASSYRVGGYEQYF. The full variable domain, rest sourced from reference TRBV28 and TRBJ2-7, is DVKVTQSSRYLVKRTGEKVFLECVQDMDHENMFWYRQDPGLGLRLIYFSYDVKMKEKGDIPEGYSVSREKKERFSLILESASTNQTSMYLCASSYRVGGYEQYFGPGTRLTVT.

The rearrangement joins TRBV7-3 to TRBJ2-7; as DNA is missing, the TRBD1 call by TCRdb cannot be tested. This CDR3 comprises 17 residues. Germline lookup yields CDR1 SGHTA and CDR2 FQGTGA. The CDR3 is CASTPGKCDGPPVEQYF.

The chain carries TRBV6-5 and TRBJ1-1. Germline V gene sequence: CDR1 MNHEY, CDR2 SVGAGI. The CDR3 is 15 residues long. The CDR3: CASSYSWQVNTEAFF.

The chain employs TRBV9 and TRBJ2-7; TCRdb indicates TRBD2, and absent DNA this call remains unverified. CDR3 length equals 15 residues. CDR1 is SGDLS and CDR2 is YYNGEE in the germline V gene. The CDR3 reads CASSVGLAGESEQYF.

The V and J genes are TRBV4-2 and TRBJ2-1. Germline V gene sequence: CDR1 LGHNA, CDR2 YNFKEQ. The CDR3 extends over 17 amino acids. This CDR3 is CASSQGLAADSYNEQFF.

The genes are TRBV7-9 and TRBJ2-3; without DNA, the TCRdb call of TRBD2 cannot be checked. The CDR3 runs to 16 residues. The germline gives CDR1 SEHNR, CDR2 FQNEAQ (reference sequence). Here the CDR3 reads CASSEPGGTTKDTQYF.

The J gene is TRBJ2-1, the V gene TRBV11-3; absent DNA, TCRdb's TRBD2 call cannot be checked. This CDR3 region has 13 residues. CDR1 is SGHNT, CDR2 YENEEA, per germline. CDR3 loop: CASSLDGEREQFF.

The chain links TRBV20-1 to TRBJ1-6. The V gene's germline CDR1 is DFQATT and CDR2 SNEGSKA (reference sequence). There are 15 residues in the CDR3. The CDR3 protein is CSARDTGGDNSPLHF.

The chain links TRBV5-1 to TRBJ2-1; TCRdb selects TRBD2, and the lack of DNA leaves this call unchecked. Germline lookup yields CDR1 SGHRS and CDR2 YFSETQ. CDR3 length equals 15 residues. CDR3 residues: CASSSTGRDYNEQFF.

This chain connects TRBV20-1 to TRBJ2-7. The CDR3 sequence is 16 residues long. Germline loops: CDR1 DFQATT, CDR2 SNEGSKA (reference sequence). The chain's CDR3 is CSARDPNGRGSYEQYF.

The chain employs TRBV19 and TRBJ1-5. Germline values: CDR1 LNHDA, CDR2 SQIVND (reference sequence). The CDR3 has 13 amino acids. The CDR3 sequence is CASSIASNRPQHF.

The genes are TRBV2 and TRBJ1-1. The CDR3 sequence is 15 residues long. In germline, CDR1 is SNHLY, CDR2 FYNNEI. The CDR3 region is CASQWGSGPTTEAFF.

The chain couples TRBV7-9 to TRBJ2-1. In germline, CDR1 is SEHNR, CDR2 FQNEAQ (reference sequence). The CDR3 loop spans 14 amino acids. The chain's CDR3 is CASSLTPTGNEQFF.

This chain links TRBV6-1 with TRBJ2-1; TCRdb names TRBD1, which stays unverified in the absence of DNA. This CDR3 has 15 amino acids. Germline CDR1 MNHNS, CDR2 SASEGT. The CDR3 sequence: CASRLIGTGANEQFF.

V usage is TRBV5-1 and J usage is TRBJ2-2. The CDR3 consists of 14 residues. Germline V gives CDR1 SGHRS, CDR2 YFSETQ. The CDR3 is CASSLGVNTGELFF.

V and J are TRBV7-6 and TRBJ2-3; TCRdb designates TRBD2, a call that cannot be tested without DNA. This CDR3 contains 15 residues. Germline values: CDR1 SGHVS, CDR2 FNYEAQ. The CDR3 spells CASSLYGGSTDTQYF.